There are a few counts of the clone carrying this T cell receptor beta chain. This sample stems from a study of HIV-infected patients and healthy controls. V was clipped by 7 bases and J by 5 bases; unmatched bases: 5. The CDR3 runs 14 residues. In TCRdb, the 5' RACE reads were re-called with MiXCR into one record per CDR3 protein. The sample holds some 67,000 distinct CDR3 sequences; approximately 15% are singletons and the top ten take approximately 5%. This chain links TRBV12-3 or TRBV12-4 with TRBJ2-5, with 12 bases identical to TRBD2. Sequences were obtained from CD4+ T cells from blood. The source is a human donor in good health. The CDR3 loop is CASTLGLAGETQYF. CDR3 sequence (DNA): TGTGCCAGCACCCTTGGACTAGCGGGGGAGACCCAGTACTTC.